These 2 T cell receptor beta chains were all obtained from the same sample, sequenced in a study of CD8 T cells in Susac syndrome. RNA totalling roughly 0.5 to 1 ug underwent reverse transcription with random hexamers. TCRdb reanalysed the immunoSEQ multiplex PCR reads using MiXCR and keeps one entry per CDR3 protein. This sample carries roughly 88,000 distinct CDR3 sequences, approximately 96% of them seen once, and the ten largest clones take about 0.39%. Input material: CD8+ T cells from PBMCs. The receptor source for this set is a human donor with Susac syndrome.

This clonotype was counted once. This chain uses TRBV9 with TRBJ2-3, with unresolved D. This CDR3 is built from 12 residues. Germline V CDR1 and CDR2: SGDLS, YYNGEE. V gave up 0 bases and J gave up 6 bases, with 5 bases separating them. CDR3 sequence: CASSVVADTQYF. The CDR3, as DNA: TGTGCCAGCAGCGTAGTAGCTGATACGCAGTATTTT.

This chain connects TRBV29-1 to TRBJ1-2; D remains unclear. CDR3 size: 11 residues. The V end was cut by 7 bases, the J end by 6 bases, with 12 bases between. Germline V lookup: CDR1 SQVTM, CDR2 ANQGSEA. CDR3 coding DNA: TGCAGCGCCCCAATGGTGAATGGCTACACCTTC. Translated: CSAPMVNGYTF.